This TCR beta chain appears in the sequencing data of a study of T cells in Graves' hyperthyroidism and ophthalmopathy. The study's findings and limits: Among thyroid clonotypes expanded above 0.001, most also appeared in blood.

Patients showing uncontrolled infection, other autoimmune disease, pregnancy or lactation were ineligible. PBMCs stemmed from 10 ml fresh peripheral blood. Trimming pared 5 bases from V and 2 bases from J, leaving 13 bases between. This CDR3 has 15 amino acids. RNA transcripts provided the source from which TCR beta CDR3 regions were amplified. HTBI primers were used for first-round RT-PCR of the TCR CDR3. TCRdb re-called the multiplex PCR reads through MiXCR, storing one row per CDR3 protein. The data contain around 700,000 distinct CDR3 sequences, approximately 19% of them singletons. In its sample, this clonotype was seen many times. What it binds is unknown.

Sequencing was performed on blood. The sequence derives from a woman between 50 and 59 years old with Graves' hyperthyroidism that later progressed to Graves' ophthalmopathy. The V gene is TRBV12-3 or TRBV12-4, the J gene TRBJ2-4; no clear D. The CDR3 sequence is CASSKDGVTKNIQYF. The CDR3 region has the DNA TGTGCCAGCAGTAAGGACGGCGTGACCAAAAACATTCAGTACTTC.